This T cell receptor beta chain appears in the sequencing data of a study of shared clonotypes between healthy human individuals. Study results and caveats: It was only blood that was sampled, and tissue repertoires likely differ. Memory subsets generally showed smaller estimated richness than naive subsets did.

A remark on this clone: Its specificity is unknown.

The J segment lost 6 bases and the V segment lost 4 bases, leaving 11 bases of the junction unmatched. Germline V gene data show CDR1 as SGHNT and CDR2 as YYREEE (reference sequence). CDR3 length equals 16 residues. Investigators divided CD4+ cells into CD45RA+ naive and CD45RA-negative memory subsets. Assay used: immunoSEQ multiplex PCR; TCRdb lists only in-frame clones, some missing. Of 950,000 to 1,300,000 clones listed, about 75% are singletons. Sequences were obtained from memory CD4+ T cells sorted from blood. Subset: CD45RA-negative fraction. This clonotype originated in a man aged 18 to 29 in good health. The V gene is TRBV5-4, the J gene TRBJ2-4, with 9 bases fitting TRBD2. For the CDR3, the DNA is TGTGCCAGCAGCAGGGGTAGCGGGGGAGGGGGAAACATTCAGTACTTC. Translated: CASSRGSGGGGNIQYF.